Presented here are 28 T cell receptor beta chains from one specimen sequenced in a study of control samples from healthy donors and cancer patients. Libraries were prepared by immunoSEQ multiplex PCR; TCRdb keeps only in-frame clonotypes and omits some of them. Found here are approximately 100,000 clones, roughly 92% of them singletons; the top ten hold around 2.8%. Sequencing input: blood. Source of these receptors: a human donor in good health. The donor label of this sample is uncertain.

The chain joins TRBV6-2 or TRBV6-3 to TRBJ1-1; 9 positions agree with TRBD1. The germline CDR1 and CDR2 sequences are MNHEY and SVGEGT. J was trimmed by 1 base and V by 2 bases; bases with no gene match: 8. The CDR3 runs 17 residues. CDR3 in amino acids: CASSYRTGDGKNTEAFF. Written as DNA, the CDR3 is TGTGCCAGCAGTTACCGGACAGGGGACGGGAAGAACACTGAAGCTTTCTTT.

The CDR3 sequence: CASRGKQGVTNTGELFF. CDR3 sequence (DNA): TGTGCCAGCAGGGGAAAACAGGGGGTGACGAACACCGGGGAGCTGTTTTTT. The rearrangement joins TRBV2 to TRBJ2-2, with 8 bases aligning to TRBD1. Looked up from germline, CDR1 is SNHLY and CDR2 is FYNNEI. The CDR3 consists of 17 residues. V was pared by 6 bases and J by 0 bases, with 9 bases of the junction left unmatched.

V gene TRBV6-1 combines with J gene TRBJ1-5; D gene ambiguous. This CDR3 is built from 17 residues. CDR1 and CDR2 from the germline V gene are MNHNS and SASEGT. Trimming removed 4 bases at V and 0 bases at J, with 16 bases between. CDR3 DNA sequence: TGTGCCAGCAGTGTATACCCTATACAGATTAGCAATCAGCCCCAGCATTTT. Its protein product is CASSVYPIQISNQPQHF.

The rearrangement uses TRBV9 and TRBJ1-2; 8 bases match TRBD1. CDR3 length: 15 residues. CDR1 SGDLS and CDR2 YYNGEE come from the germline V gene. J gave up 6 bases and V 3 bases, and 10 bases lay outside the gene matches. The CDR3 loop reads CASSEETPGGNGYTF. The CDR3 DNA reads as TGTGCCAGCAGCGAGGAGACTCCAGGGGGCAATGGCTACACCTTC. The whole variable domain, filled in from reference TRBV9 and TRBJ1-2, reads DSGVTQTPKHLITATGQRVTLRCSPRSGDLSVYWYQQSLDQGLQFLIQYYNGEERAKGNILERFSAQQFPDLHSELNLSSLELGDSALYFCASSEETPGGNGYTFGSGTRLTVV.

The V and J genes are TRBV15 and TRBJ1-2; D uncertain. This CDR3 is built from 14 residues. The V end lost 0 bases, the J end lost 8 bases, and 13 bases lay between the germline ends. Germline V CDR1 and CDR2: LNHNV, YYDKDF (reference sequence). The chain's CDR3 is CATSRDNPGRGYTF. CDR3 sequence (DNA): TGTGCCACCAGCAGAGACAACCCCGGCAGGGGCTACACCTTC.

This rearrangement joins TRBV27 to TRBJ1-1; 8 bases line up with TRBD1. Germline trimming cut 9 bases from V and 0 bases from J; bases unmatched to any gene: 9. The V gene's germline CDR1 is MNHEY and CDR2 SMNVEV (reference sequence). The CDR3 sequence is 15 residues long. The CDR3 DNA sequence: TGTGCCAGTTCGATGACCAGGGGGCTGAACACTGAAGCTTTCTTT. Its translation: CASSMTRGLNTEAFF.

This clone showed up just once. The gene calls are TRBV24-1 and TRBJ2-3; 7 bases are a match to TRBD1. V was pared by 4 bases and J by 2 bases, with 5 bases of the junction left unmatched. The germline gives CDR1 KGHDR, CDR2 SFDVKD. The CDR3 is made up of 15 amino acids. This CDR3 is CATSERQGNTDTQYF. CDR3 bases: TGTGCCACCAGTGAAAGACAGGGTAACACAGATACGCAGTATTTT.

The V and J genes are TRBV14 and TRBJ2-5; D is ambiguous. The germline CDR1 and CDR2 sequences are SGHDN and FVKESK. V was cut by 1 base and J by 1 base, with 10 bases left in between. The CDR3 is 15 residues long. CDR3 nucleotide sequence: TGTGCCAGCAGCCAAGGAATTGCCCGCCAAGAGACCCAGTACTTC. Translating gives CASSQGIARQETQYF.

The chain joins TRBV6-5 to TRBJ1-3; tentative D call: TRBD1 (5 bases). The CDR3 runs 15 residues. The ends were cut back, 2 bases at V and 2 bases at J, with 10 bases in the middle. CDR1 and CDR2 (germline): MNHEY, SVGAGI. This CDR3 is CASSYGTGAGNTIYF. CDR3 DNA sequence: TGTGCCAGCAGTTACGGGACGGGGGCTGGAAACACCATATATTTT.

V gene TRBV6-5 combines with J gene TRBJ2-7, with 7 bases fitting TRBD1. Germline lookup yields CDR1 MNHEY and CDR2 SVGAGI. CDR3 length equals 13 residues. V was clipped by 8 bases and J by 1 base; unmatched bases: 5. The DNA of the CDR3 is TGTGCCAGCGGACGACAGGGTTCCTACGAGCAGTACTTC. Encoded protein: CASGRQGSYEQYF.

This chain uses TRBV5-1 with TRBJ1-2; D is uncertain. Per the germline V gene, CDR1 is SGHRS and CDR2 is YFSETQ. V was trimmed by 0 bases and J by 4 bases, leaving 13 bases between them. CDR3 length: 15 amino acids. The CDR3 DNA is TGCGCCAGCAGCTTGGATGGAAATGGAATCTATGGCTACACCTTC. As protein: CASSLDGNGIYGYTF.

This chain links TRBV15 with TRBJ1-4; no clear D gene. The CDR3 totals 15 residues. V lost 6 bases and J 5 bases, leaving 16 bases between the germline ends. The germline V gene has CDR1 LNHNV and CDR2 YYDKDF (reference sequence). The CDR3 DNA reads TGTGCCACCAGTCCTTATGGCAGCGCAAATGAAAAACTGTTTTTT. This encodes CATSPYGSANEKLFF.

The rearrangement uses TRBV10-2 and TRBJ1-2; possibly TRBD1 for D (6 bases). V lost 10 bases, J lost 4 bases, and 19 bases lay in between. Looked up from germline, CDR1 is WSHSY and CDR2 is SAAADI. The CDR3 extends over 14 amino acids. CDR3 residues: CATSVGGPGYGYTF. The DNA for the CDR3 is TGCGCCACCTCGGTCGGGGGGCCGGGCTATGGCTACACCTTC.

This clone was seen a single time. V usage is TRBV9 and J usage is TRBJ1-2, with D tentatively TRBD1 (5 bases). The germline gives CDR1 SGDLS, CDR2 YYNGEE. Trimming removed 4 bases from V and 2 bases from J, with 15 bases in between. This CDR3 contains 15 residues. CDR3 nucleotides: TGTGCCAGCAGCCCCCCCCGGGGGTGGAACTATGGCTACACCTTC. It specifies CASSPPRGWNYGYTF. Using reference TRBV9 and TRBJ1-2 for the parts outside the CDR3, the full variable domain is DSGVTQTPKHLITATGQRVTLRCSPRSGDLSVYWYQQSLDQGLQFLIQYYNGEERAKGNILERFSAQQFPDLHSELNLSSLELGDSALYFCASSPPRGWNYGYTFGSGTRLTVV.

J is TRBJ1-2 and V is TRBV20-1; no clear D gene. Germline CDR1 reads DFQATT; CDR2 reads SNEGSKA (reference sequence). Trimming shortened V by 6 bases and J by 6 bases, and 11 bases separated the two germline ends. The CDR3 has 11 amino acids. This CDR3 is CSAPTGNGYTF. The CDR3 DNA follows: TGCAGTGCCCCGACCGGGAATGGCTACACCTTC.

The V call is TRBV30, the J call TRBJ2-7; the D gene is possibly TRBD1 (6 bases). The CDR3 runs to 14 residues. Looked up from germline, CDR1 is GTSNPN and CDR2 is SVGIG (reference sequence). V dropped 3 bases and J dropped 0 bases, with 12 bases sitting between them. The CDR3 loop reads CAWRISDSSYEQYF. The CDR3 bases are TGTGCCTGGAGGATTTCGGACAGCTCCTACGAGCAGTACTTC.

CDR3 residues: CASSWGTGELFF. Here the CDR3 DNA reads TGCGCCAGCAGCTGGGGCACCGGGGAGCTGTTTTTT. V is TRBV5-1 and J is TRBJ2-2; no clear D gene. The V gene lost 3 bases and the J gene lost 4 bases, with 4 bases spanning the gap. The CDR3 totals 12 residues. Germline CDR1 SGHRS, CDR2 YFSETQ.

The chain combines TRBV5-6 with TRBJ2-1; TRBD2 agrees at 10 bases. The germline V gene encodes CDR1 SGHDT and CDR2 YYEEEE. The CDR3 runs to 15 residues. Trimming cost V 0 bases and J 5 bases; bases outside gene matches: 2. This CDR3 is CASSLGLAGDNEQFF. The CDR3 region has the DNA TGTGCCAGCAGCTTGGGGCTAGCGGGGGACAATGAGCAGTTCTTC.

The chain joins TRBV19 to TRBJ1-1; 9 bases map to TRBD1. Germline V lookup: CDR1 LNHDA, CDR2 SQIVND (reference sequence). The CDR3 length is 14 residues. V trimming: 3 bases; J trimming: 5 bases; junction bases outside the gene matches: 4. CDR3 coding DNA: TGTGCCAGTAGTATGAGGGACAGGGAGACTGAAGCTTTCTTT. Translating it yields CASSMRDRETEAFF.

As for this clone: A junction end diverges from the germline sequence, so it may reflect a read error. J is TRBJ2-3 and V is TRBV5-1; 9 bases are shared with TRBD1. Germline V gene data show CDR1 as SGHRS and CDR2 as YFSETQ. CDR3 length: 14 residues. DNA of the CDR3: TGCGCCAGCATCTTGGGACAGGGTTCAGATACGCAGTATTTT. This encodes CASILGQGSDTQYF.

This chain joins TRBV6-6 and TRBJ1-2; 8 nucleotides line up with TRBD1. Losses at the gene ends were 5 bases for V and 4 bases for J; bases not matched to a gene: 6. This CDR3 is 14 amino acids long. Per germline, CDR1 MNHNY and CDR2 SVGAGI (reference sequence). The CDR3, as DNA: TGTGCCAGCAGTATGGACAGGGCACTCTATGGCTACACCTTC. Protein sequence: CASSMDRALYGYTF.

The CDR3 DNA reads TGTGCCAGCAGTGAAAGGGCGGGCACAGATACGCAGTATTTT. Translated: CASSERAGTDTQYF. V is TRBV6-4 and J is TRBJ2-3, with D unresolved. Trimming took 3 bases from V and 1 from J, leaving 8 bases between them. The CDR3 runs 14 residues. Germline-derived CDR1 and CDR2 are MRHNA and SNTAGT.

V is TRBV6-4 and J is TRBJ2-2; no reliable D call. Germline CDR1 reads MRHNA; CDR2 reads SNTAGT. CDR3 size: 13 residues. V was cut by 3 bases and J by 0 bases, with 2 bases left in between. CDR3 sequence (DNA): TGTGCCAGCAGTGAAGCGAACACCGGGGAGCTGTTTTTT. The encoded protein is CASSEANTGELFF.

This rearrangement joins TRBV7-9 to TRBJ2-2, with a weak D call TRBD1 (5 bases). V lost 0 bases and J lost 8, with 16 bases in between. In germline, CDR1 is SEHNR, CDR2 FQNEAQ (reference sequence). The CDR3 extends over 16 amino acids. The CDR3 bases are TGTGCCAGCAGCTTAGCGCTGTCGGCAGGGTCAGGGGAGCTGTTTTTT. This gives the protein CASSLALSAGSGELFF.

The chain carries TRBV7-2 and TRBJ1-2; TRBD1 matches 7 bases. Trimming removed 3 bases from V and 2 bases from J; junction bases left unmatched: 6. The CDR3 is made up of 15 amino acids. Germline CDR1 reads SGHTA; CDR2 reads FQGNSA. CDR3 nucleotide sequence: TGTGCCAGCAGCTTGAAGGGGGCGAGAAACTATGGCTACACCTTC. Translated, it gives CASSLKGARNYGYTF. The complete variable domain, with remaining parts taken from reference TRBV7-2 and TRBJ1-2, reads GAGVSQSPSNKVTEKGKDVELRCDPISGHTALYWYRQSLGQGLEFLIYFQGNSAPDKSGLPSDRFSAERTGGSVSTLTIQRTQQEDSAVYLCASSLKGARNYGYTFGSGTRLTVV.

The chain has TRBV2 and TRBJ1-5; the D is unclear. Germline V CDR1 and CDR2: SNHLY, FYNNEI. This CDR3 spans 14 amino acids. V lost 3 bases, J lost 0 bases, and 6 bases lay in between. The chain's CDR3 is CASSDRSSNQPQHF. The CDR3 DNA follows: TGTGCCAGCAGTGACAGGTCTAGCAATCAGCCCCAGCATTTT.

The V gene is TRBV2, the J gene TRBJ1-1, with D unresolved. V lost 0 bases to trimming and J lost 9 bases, with 14 bases between them. Germline V gives CDR1 SNHLY, CDR2 FYNNEI. This CDR3 comprises 14 residues. CDR3 DNA sequence: TGTGCCAGCAGTGAAGCCCCCCGGGCGGAAAAAGCTTTCTTT. It translates to CASSEAPRAEKAFF.

The rearrangement links TRBV6-5 to TRBJ2-7; 7 nucleotides align to TRBD1. V lost 0 bases to trimming and J lost 2 bases; unmatched junction nucleotides: 1. Germline-derived CDR1 and CDR2 are MNHEY and SVGAGI. The CDR3 covers 14 residues. CDR3 bases: TGTGCCAGCAGTTACTCTGACAGGGCCTACGAGCAGTACTTC. It codes for CASSYSDRAYEQYF.